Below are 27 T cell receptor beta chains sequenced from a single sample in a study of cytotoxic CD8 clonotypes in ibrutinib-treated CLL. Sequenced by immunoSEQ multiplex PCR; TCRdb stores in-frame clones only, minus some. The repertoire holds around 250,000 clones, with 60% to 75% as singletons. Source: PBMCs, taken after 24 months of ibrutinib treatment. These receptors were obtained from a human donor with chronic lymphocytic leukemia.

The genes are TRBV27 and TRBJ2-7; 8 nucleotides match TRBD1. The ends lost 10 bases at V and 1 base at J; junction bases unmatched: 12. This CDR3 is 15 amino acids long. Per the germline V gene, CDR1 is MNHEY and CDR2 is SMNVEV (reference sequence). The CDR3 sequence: CATPSWGQDSYEQYF. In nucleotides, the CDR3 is TGTGCCACCCCCTCGTGGGGACAGGATTCCTACGAGCAGTACTTC.

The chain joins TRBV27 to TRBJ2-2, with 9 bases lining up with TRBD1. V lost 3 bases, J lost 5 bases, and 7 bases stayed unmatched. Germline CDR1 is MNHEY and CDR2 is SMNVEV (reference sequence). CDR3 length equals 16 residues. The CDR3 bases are TGTGCCAGCAGTTTCAACAGGGGGCGCGGAACCGGGGAGCTGTTTTTT. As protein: CASSFNRGRGTGELFF.

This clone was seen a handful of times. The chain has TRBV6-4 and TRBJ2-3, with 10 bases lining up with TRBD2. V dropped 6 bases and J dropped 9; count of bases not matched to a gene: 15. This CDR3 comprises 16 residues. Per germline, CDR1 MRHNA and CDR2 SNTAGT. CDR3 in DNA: TGTGCCAGCAGACCTCCGGTACTAGCGGGATGGGGCACGCAGTATTTT. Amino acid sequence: CASRPPVLAGWGTQYF.

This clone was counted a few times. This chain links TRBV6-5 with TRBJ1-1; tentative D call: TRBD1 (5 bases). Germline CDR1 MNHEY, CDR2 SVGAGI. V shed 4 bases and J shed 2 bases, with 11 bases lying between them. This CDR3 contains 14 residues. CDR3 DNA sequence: TGTGCCAGCAGTTGGGTCGGGGACAACACTGAAGCTTTCTTT. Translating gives CASSWVGDNTEAFF.

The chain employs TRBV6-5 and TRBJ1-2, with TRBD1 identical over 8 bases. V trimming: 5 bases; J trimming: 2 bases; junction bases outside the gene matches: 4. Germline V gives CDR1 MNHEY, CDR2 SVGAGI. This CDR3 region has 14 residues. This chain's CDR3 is CASSKGQENYGYTF. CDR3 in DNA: TGTGCCAGCAGTAAGGGACAGGAGAACTATGGCTACACCTTC.

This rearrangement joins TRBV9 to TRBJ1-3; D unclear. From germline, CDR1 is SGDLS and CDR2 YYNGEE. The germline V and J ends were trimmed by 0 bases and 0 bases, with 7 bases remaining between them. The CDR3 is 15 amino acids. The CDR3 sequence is CASSVGSSSGNTIYF. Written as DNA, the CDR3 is TGTGCCAGCAGCGTAGGTTCAAGCTCTGGAAACACCATATATTTT.

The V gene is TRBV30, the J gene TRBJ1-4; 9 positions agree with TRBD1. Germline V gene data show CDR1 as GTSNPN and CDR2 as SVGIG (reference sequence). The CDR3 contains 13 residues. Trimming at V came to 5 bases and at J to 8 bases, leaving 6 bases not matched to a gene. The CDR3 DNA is TGTGCCTGGGGACAGGGGCTCCGCGAAAAACTGTTTTTT. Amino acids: CAWGQGLREKLFF.

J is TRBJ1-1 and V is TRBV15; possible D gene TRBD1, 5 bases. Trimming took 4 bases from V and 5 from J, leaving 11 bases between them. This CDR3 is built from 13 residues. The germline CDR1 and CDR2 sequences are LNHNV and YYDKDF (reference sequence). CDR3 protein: CATSTQRQTEAFF. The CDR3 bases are TGTGCCACCAGCACTCAACGACAGACTGAAGCTTTCTTT.

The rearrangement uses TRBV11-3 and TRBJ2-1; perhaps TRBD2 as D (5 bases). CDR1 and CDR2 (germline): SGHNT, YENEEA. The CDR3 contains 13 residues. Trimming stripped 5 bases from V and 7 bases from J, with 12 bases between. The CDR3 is CASSPGLINEQFF. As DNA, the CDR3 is TGTGCCAGCAGCCCCGGACTGATAAATGAGCAGTTCTTC.

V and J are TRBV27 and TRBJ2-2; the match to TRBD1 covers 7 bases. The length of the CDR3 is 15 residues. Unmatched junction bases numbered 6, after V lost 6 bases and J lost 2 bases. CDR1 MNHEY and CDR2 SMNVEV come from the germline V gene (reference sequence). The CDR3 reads CASSPRQGNTGELFF. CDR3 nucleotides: TGTGCCAGCAGCCCTCGACAGGGAAACACCGGGGAGCTGTTTTTT.

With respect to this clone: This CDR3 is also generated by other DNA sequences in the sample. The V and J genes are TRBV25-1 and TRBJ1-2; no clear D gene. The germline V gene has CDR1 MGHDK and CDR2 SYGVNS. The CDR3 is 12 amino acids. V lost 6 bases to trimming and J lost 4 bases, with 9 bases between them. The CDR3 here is CASSESIYGYTF. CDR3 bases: TGTGCCAGCAGCGAGTCTATCTATGGCTACACCTTC.

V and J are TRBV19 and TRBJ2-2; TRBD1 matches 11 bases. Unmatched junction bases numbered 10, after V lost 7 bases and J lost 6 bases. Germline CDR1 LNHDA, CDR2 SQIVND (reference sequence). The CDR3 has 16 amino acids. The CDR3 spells CASKGQGALKAGELFF. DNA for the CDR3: TGTGCCAGTAAAGGACAGGGGGCCCTTAAGGCCGGGGAGCTGTTTTTT.

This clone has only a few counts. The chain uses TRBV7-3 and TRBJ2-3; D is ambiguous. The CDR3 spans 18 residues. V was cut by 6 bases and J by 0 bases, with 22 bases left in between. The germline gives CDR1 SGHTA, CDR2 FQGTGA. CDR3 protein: CASSQHHTDPSSTDTQYF. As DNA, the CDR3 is TGTGCCAGCAGTCAACACCATACGGATCCTTCCAGCACAGATACGCAGTATTTT.

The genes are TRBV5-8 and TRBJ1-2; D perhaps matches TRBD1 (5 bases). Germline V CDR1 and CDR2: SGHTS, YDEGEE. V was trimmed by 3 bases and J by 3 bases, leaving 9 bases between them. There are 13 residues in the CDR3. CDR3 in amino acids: CASSSTGYYGYTF. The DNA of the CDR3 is TGTGCCAGCAGCTCTACAGGCTACTATGGCTACACCTTC.

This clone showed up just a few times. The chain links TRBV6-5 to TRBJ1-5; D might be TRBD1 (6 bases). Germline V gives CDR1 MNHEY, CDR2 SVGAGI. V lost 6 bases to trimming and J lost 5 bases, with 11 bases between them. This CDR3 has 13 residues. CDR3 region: CASSQGQYQPQHF. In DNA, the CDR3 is TGTGCCAGCAGCCAAGGACAGTATCAGCCCCAGCATTTT.

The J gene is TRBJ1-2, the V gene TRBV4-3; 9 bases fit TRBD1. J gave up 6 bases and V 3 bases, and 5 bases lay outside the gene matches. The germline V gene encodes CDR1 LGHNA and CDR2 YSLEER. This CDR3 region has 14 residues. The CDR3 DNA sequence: TGCGCCAGCAGCCATACGGACAGGGGAAATGGCTACACCTTC. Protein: CASSHTDRGNGYTF.

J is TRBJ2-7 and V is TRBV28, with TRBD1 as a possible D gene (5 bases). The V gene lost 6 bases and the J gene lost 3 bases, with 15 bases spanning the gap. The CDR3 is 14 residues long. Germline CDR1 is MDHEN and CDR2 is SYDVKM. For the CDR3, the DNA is TGTGCCAGCAGGACCCCGACAGTAGACTACGAGCAGTACTTC. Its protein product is CASRTPTVDYEQYF.

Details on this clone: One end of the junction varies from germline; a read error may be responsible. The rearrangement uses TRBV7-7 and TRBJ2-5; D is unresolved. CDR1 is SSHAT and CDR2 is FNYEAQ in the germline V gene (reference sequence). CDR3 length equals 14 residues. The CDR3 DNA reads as TGTGCTAGCAGCTTAGGGTCAGGCGCGGAGACCCAGTACTTC. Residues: CASSLGSGAETQYF.

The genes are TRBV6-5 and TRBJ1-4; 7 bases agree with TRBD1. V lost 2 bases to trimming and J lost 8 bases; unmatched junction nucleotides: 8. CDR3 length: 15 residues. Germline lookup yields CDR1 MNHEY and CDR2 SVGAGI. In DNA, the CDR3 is TGTGCCAGCAGTTACGGAGCAGGGGGAGGCGAAAAACTGTTTTTT. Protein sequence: CASSYGAGGGEKLFF.

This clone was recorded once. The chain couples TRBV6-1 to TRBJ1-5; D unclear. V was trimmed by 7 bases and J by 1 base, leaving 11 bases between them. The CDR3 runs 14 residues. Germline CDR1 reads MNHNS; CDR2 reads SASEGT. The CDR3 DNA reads TGTGCCAGCAACCCCCGGGGAAGCAATCAGCCCCAGCATTTT. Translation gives CASNPRGSNQPQHF.

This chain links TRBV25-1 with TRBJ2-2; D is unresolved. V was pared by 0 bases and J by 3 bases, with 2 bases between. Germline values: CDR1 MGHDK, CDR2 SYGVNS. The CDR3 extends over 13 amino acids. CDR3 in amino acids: CASSEYDTGELFF. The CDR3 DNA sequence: TGTGCCAGCAGTGAATACGACACCGGGGAGCTGTTTTTT.

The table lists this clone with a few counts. CDR3 nucleotides: TGTGCCAGCAGACAGGCCGCAACCTACGAGCAGTACTTC. As protein: CASRQAATYEQYF. The gene calls are TRBV27 and TRBJ2-7; D possibly corresponds to TRBD1 (5 bases). The CDR3 extends over 13 amino acids. Trimming took off 6 bases at V and 2 bases at J, with 11 bases between the two ends. From germline, CDR1 is MNHEY and CDR2 SMNVEV (reference sequence).

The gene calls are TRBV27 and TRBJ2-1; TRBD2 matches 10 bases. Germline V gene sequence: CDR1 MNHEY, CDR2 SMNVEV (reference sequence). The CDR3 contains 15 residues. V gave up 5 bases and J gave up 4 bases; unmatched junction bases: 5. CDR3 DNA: TGTGCCAGCAGTATAGGGACTAGCGTTTACAATGAGCAGTTCTTC. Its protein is CASSIGTSVYNEQFF.

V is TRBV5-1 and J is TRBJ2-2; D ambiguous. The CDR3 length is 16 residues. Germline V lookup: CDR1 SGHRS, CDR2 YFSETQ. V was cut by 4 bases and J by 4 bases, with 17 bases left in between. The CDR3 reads CASSASPETLTGELFF. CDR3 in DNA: TGCGCCAGCAGCGCTAGTCCCGAAACCCTCACCGGGGAGCTGTTTTTT.

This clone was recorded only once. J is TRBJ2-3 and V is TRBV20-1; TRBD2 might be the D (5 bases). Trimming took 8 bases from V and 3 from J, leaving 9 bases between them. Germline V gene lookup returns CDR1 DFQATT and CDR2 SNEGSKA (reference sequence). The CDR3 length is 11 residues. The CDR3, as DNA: TGCAGTCTCCGGGGAACAGATACGCAGTATTTT. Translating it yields CSLRGTDTQYF.

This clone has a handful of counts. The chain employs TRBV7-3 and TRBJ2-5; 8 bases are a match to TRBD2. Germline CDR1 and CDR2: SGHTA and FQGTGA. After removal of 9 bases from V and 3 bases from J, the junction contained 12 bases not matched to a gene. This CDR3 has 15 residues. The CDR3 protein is CASQAGVGGKETQYF. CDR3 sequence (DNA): TGTGCCAGTCAAGCGGGAGTTGGGGGCAAAGAGACCCAGTACTTC.

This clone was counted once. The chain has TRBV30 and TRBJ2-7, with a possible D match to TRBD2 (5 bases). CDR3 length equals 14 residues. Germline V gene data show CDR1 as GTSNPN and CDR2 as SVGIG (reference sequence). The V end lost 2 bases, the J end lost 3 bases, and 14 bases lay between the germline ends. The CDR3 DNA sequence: TGTGCCTGGAGTTTTACTAGAAAGGACTACGAGCAGTACTTC. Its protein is CAWSFTRKDYEQYF.